This TCR beta chain was sequenced during a study of regulatory T cells in long-lasting Graves disease. Relying on iRepertoire HTBI primers and Arm-PCR of CDR3 regions, the team built TCR beta libraries. TCRdb analysed the multiplex PCR reads with MiXCR anew, one entry per CDR3 protein. The sample contains 560,000 or so distinct CDR3 sequences, about 15% of which appear only once. Noted time point: newly diagnosed GD, antithyroid drugs for less than 3 months. RNA extracted from PBMCs served as the sequencing template. American Thyroid Association guidelines defined how Graves' disease was diagnosed. There are 15 residues in the CDR3. The V gene lost 3 bases and the J gene lost 1 base, with 12 bases spanning the gap. The germline gives CDR1 MNHEY, CDR2 SMNVEV (reference sequence). General study points: There was favoring of TRBV28, TRBJ1-2 and TRBJ2-5 in persistent disease.

This clonotype occurred many times. Its specificity is not known. These records were also assigned to another study, of T cells in Graves' hyperthyroidism and ophthalmopathy. Turning to that study: Those with hyperthyroidism were 18 to 65 years old, newly diagnosed, and ill for under 2 months.

The source material was peripheral blood mononuclear cells (PBMCs), sampled at new diagnosis, from a patient treated with antithyroid drugs. This chain links TRBV27 with TRBJ1-1; possible D gene TRBD1, 5 bases. The sequence was collected from a man between 18 and 29 years old with Graves disease. Here the CDR3 reads CASSFRGPTNTEAFF. The CDR3 coding sequence is TGTGCCAGCAGTTTTAGGGGTCCCACGAACACTGAAGCTTTCTTT.